These 3 T cell receptor beta chains were sequenced from one sample in a study of control samples from healthy donors and cancer patients. Profiled with immunoSEQ multiplex PCR; TCRdb holds only in-frame clones, not every one. The sample contains 55,000 to 70,000 clones, almost 90% of which appear only once. The sample was PBMCs. All receptors derive from a man in his 60s with colorectal cancer.

The chain links TRBV7-2 to TRBJ1-1, with 10 positions matching TRBD1. The CDR3 has 18 residues. V trimming: 6 bases; J trimming: 0 bases; junction bases outside the gene matches: 13. Looked up from germline, CDR1 is SGHTA and CDR2 is FQGNSA. The CDR3: CASSIRTTGGRVNTEAFF. CDR3 DNA sequence: TGTGCCAGCAGTATCCGGACGACAGGGGGCCGGGTGAACACTGAAGCTTTCTTT.

The chain combines TRBV9 with TRBJ2-7, with TRBD1 matching 7 bases. The CDR3 runs to 14 residues. Germline CDR1 and CDR2: SGDLS and YYNGEE. The V and J ends lost 0 bases and 7 bases, in that order; junction bases with no gene match: 7. DNA for the CDR3: TGTGCCAGCAGCGTAGCCGAGGGGGCGGTAGAGCAGTACTTC. It specifies CASSVAEGAVEQYF.

The chain employs TRBV2 and TRBJ2-5; maybe TRBD1 (6 bases). The CDR3 totals 13 residues. Trimming removed 7 bases from V and 5 bases from J, with 14 bases in between. Germline V gene lookup returns CDR1 SNHLY and CDR2 FYNNEI. Written as DNA, the CDR3 is TGTGCCAGCAAGGGGGTGGACCTTGAGACCCAGTACTTC. Translated, it gives CASKGVDLETQYF.